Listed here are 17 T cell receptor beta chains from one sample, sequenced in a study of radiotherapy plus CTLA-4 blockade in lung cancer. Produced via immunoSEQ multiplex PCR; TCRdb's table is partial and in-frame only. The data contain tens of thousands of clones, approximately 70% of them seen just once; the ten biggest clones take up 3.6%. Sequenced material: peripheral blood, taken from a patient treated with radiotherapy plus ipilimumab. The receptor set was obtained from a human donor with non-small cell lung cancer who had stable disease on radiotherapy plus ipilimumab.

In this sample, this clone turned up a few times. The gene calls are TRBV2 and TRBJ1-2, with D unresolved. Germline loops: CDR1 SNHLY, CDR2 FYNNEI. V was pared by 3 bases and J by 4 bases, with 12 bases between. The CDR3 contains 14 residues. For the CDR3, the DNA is TGTGCCAGCAGTGATTTGGGGTCCCGCTATGGCTACACCTTC. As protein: CASSDLGSRYGYTF.

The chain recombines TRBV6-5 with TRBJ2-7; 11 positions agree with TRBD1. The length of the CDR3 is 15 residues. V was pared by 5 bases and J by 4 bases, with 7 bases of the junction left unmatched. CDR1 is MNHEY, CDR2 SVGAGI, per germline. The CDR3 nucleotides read TGTGCCAGCAGTGGTTGGACAGGGGGCCCGTACGAGCAGTACTTC. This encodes CASSGWTGGPYEQYF.

As DNA, the CDR3 is TGCAGCGTTGGTCAAGACTACGAGCAGTACTTC. Amino acid sequence: CSVGQDYEQYF. The chain joins TRBV29-1 to TRBJ2-7; D not certain. The CDR3 spans 11 residues. Germline-derived CDR1 and CDR2 are SQVTM and ANQGSEA. Trimming stripped 4 bases from V and 3 bases from J, with 7 bases between.

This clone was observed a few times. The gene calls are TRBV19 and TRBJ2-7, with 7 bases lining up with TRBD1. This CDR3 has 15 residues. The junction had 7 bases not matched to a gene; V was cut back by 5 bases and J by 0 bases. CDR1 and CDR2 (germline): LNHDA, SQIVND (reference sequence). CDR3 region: CASSPGKGASYEQYF. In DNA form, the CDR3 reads TGTGCCAGTAGTCCAGGGAAGGGGGCCTCCTACGAGCAGTACTTC.

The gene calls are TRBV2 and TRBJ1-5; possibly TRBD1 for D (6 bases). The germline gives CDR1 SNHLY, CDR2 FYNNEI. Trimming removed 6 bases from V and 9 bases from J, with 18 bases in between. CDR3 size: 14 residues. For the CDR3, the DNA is TGTGCCAGCAGCACCGGGGGGGCTGGGGGGCCCCAGCATTTT. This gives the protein CASSTGGAGGPQHF.

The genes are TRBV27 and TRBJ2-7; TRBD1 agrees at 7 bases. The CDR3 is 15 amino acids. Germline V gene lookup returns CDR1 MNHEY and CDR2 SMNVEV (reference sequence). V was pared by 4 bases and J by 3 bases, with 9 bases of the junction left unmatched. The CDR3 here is CASSSPNRGRYEQYF. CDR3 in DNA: TGTGCCAGCAGTTCCCCTAACAGGGGCCGCTACGAGCAGTACTTC.

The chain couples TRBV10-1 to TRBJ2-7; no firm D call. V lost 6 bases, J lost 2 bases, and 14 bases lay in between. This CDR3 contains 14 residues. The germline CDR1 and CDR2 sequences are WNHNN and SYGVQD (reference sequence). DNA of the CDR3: TGCGCCAGCAGCGAATCACTAACCCCCTACGAGCAGTACTTC. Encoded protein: CASSESLTPYEQYF.

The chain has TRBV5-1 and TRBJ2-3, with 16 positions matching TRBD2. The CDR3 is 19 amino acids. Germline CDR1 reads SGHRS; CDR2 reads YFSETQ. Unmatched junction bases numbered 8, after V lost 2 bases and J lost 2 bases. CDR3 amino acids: CASSFGIGTSGRDTDTQYF. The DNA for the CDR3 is TGCGCCAGCAGCTTCGGAATCGGGACTAGCGGGAGGGACACAGATACGCAGTATTTT.

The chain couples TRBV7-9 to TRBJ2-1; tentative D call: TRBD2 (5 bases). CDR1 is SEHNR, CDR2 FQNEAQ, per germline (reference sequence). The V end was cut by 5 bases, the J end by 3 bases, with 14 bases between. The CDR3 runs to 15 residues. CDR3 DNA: TGTGCCAGCAGCCCCACGGCCCGGGACTACAATGAGCAGTTCTTC. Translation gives CASSPTARDYNEQFF. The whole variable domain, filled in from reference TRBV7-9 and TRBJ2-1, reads DTGVSQNPRHKITKRGQNVTFRCDPISEHNRLYWYRQTLGQGPEFLTYFQNEAQLEKSRLLSDRFSAERPKGSFSTLEIQRTEQGDSAMYLCASSPTARDYNEQFFGPGTRLTVL.

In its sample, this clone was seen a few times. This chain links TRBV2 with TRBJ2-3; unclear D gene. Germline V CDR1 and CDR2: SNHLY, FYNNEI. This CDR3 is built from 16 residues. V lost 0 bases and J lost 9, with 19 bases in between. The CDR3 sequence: CASSEAYSSAPDTQYF. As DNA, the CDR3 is TGTGCCAGCAGTGAAGCGTATTCCTCCGCCCCGGACACGCAGTATTTT.

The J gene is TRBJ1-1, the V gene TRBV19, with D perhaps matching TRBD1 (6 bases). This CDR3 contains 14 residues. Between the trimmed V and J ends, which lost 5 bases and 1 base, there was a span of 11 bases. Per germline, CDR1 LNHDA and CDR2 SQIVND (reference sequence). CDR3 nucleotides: TGTGCCAGTAGTGATGGACAGCAGAACACTGAAGCTTTCTTT. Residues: CASSDGQQNTEAFF.

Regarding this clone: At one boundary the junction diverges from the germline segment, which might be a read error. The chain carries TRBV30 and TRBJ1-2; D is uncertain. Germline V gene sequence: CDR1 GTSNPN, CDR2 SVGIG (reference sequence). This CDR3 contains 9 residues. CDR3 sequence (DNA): TGTGCCTGGAGTGATATGCCTTCCTTC. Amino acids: CAWSDMPSF.

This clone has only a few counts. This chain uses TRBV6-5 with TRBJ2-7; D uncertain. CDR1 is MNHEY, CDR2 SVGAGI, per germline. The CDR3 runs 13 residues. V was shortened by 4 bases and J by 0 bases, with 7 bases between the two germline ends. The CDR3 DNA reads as TGTGCCAGCAGTTCCTCTAGCTCCTACGAGCAGTACTTC. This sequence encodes CASSSSSSYEQYF.

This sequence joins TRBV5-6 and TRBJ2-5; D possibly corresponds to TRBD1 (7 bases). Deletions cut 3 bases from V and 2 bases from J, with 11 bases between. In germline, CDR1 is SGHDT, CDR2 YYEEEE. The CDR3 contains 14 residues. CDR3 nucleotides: TGTGCCAGCAGCTCCCAGGGGGGTCAAGAGACCCAGTACTTC. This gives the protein CASSSQGGQETQYF.

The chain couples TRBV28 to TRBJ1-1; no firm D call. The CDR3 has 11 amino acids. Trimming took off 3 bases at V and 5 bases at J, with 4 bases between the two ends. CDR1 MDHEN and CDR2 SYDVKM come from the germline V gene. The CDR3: CASSFGTEAFF. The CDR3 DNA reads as TGTGCCAGCAGTTTCGGGACTGAAGCTTTCTTT.

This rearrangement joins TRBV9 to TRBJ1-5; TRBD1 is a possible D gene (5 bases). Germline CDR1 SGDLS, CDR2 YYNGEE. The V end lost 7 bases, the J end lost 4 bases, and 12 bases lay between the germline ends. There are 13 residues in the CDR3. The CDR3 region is CASHRWRNQPQHF. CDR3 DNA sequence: TGTGCCAGCCACAGGTGGAGAAATCAGCCCCAGCATTTT. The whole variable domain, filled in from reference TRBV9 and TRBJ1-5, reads DSGVTQTPKHLITATGQRVTLRCSPRSGDLSVYWYQQSLDQGLQFLIQYYNGEERAKGNILERFSAQQFPDLHSELNLSSLELGDSALYFCASHRWRNQPQHFGDGTRLSIL.

The CDR3, as DNA: TGTGCCAGCAGCTCCTCCGGGACGCTAGCCTACGAGCAGTACTTC. Its protein product is CASSSSGTLAYEQYF. This chain connects TRBV5-5 to TRBJ2-7; D is tentatively TRBD1 or TRBD2 (5 bases each). With 3 bases removed from V and 2 bases from J, the gap between germline ends came to 15 bases. CDR3 size: 15 residues. Germline loops: CDR1 SGHKS, CDR2 YYEKEE (reference sequence).